Described below is a single T cell receptor (beta chain) sequence and its context. Using immunoSEQ multiplex PCR, the repertoire was profiled, and TCRdb retains in-frame clones only, with some absent. The sample consists of more than 45,000 clones, 80% to 90% of them appearing once. This CDR3 is built from 15 residues. J was trimmed by 4 bases and V by 3 bases; bases with no gene match: 3. Germline CDR1 and CDR2: MDHEN and SYDVKM. This sample stems from a study of blood T cell repertoires in COVID-19. Sample: peripheral blood. The genes are TRBV28 and TRBJ2-1; TRBD1 matches 10 bases. The clonotype comes from a woman of 80 years or more with COVID-19, enrolled during active disease. The CDR3 DNA reads TGTGCCAGCAGTTTGACAGGGGGCTCATACAATGAGCAGTTCTTC. It is translated as CASSLTGGSYNEQFF.